Sequencing of this T cell receptor (beta chain) was carried out in a study of tumor and adjacent non-tumor tissue in lung cancer. No cell sorting was done before RNA was extracted from the tissue. Newly diagnosed lung cancer patients had thoracic surgery in China, August–late 2014, without prior chemotherapy. A modified ARM-PCR protocol with three rounds of nested PCR amplified TCRbeta. Via MiXCR, TCRdb re-called the multiplex PCR reads, giving one row per CDR3 protein. This sample has 84,000 or so distinct CDR3 sequences; around three fifths occur once, and the top ten carry about 16%. The CDR3 sequence is 14 residues long. The germline CDR1 and CDR2 sequences are SGHAT and FQNNGV. A note on this clonotype: At one end, the junction sequence differs from germline, possibly due to a read error.

This sequence joins TRBV11-2 and TRBJ2-7; D tentatively fits TRBD1 or TRBD2 (6 bases each). Sequencing input: lung tumor tissue. The receptor was isolated from a man between 65 and 85 years old with non-small cell lung cancer. CDR3 sequence: CARSEGGRNYERYF. The CDR3 nucleotides read TGTGCCAGGAGCGAGGGGGGCAGAAACTACGAGCGGTACTTC.